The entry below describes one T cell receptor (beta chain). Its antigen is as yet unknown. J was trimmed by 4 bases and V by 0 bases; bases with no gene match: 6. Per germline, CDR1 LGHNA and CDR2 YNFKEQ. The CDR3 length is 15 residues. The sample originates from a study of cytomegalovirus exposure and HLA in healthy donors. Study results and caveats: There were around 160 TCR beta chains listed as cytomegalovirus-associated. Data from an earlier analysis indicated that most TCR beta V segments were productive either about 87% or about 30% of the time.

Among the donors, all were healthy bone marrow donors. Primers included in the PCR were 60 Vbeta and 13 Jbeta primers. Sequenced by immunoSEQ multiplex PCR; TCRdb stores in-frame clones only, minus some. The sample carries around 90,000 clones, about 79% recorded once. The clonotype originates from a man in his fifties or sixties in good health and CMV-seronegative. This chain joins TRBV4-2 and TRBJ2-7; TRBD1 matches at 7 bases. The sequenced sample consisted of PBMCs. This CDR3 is CASSQDSAGGYEQYF. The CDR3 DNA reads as TGTGCCAGCAGCCAAGATTCAGCAGGGGGATACGAGCAGTACTTC.